These 12 T cell receptor beta chains came from one sample sequenced in a study of patients and donors after allogeneic stem cell transplantation. TCRdb itself ran the RT-PCR reads through MiXCR, one entry per CDR3 protein. The sample consists of more than 850,000 distinct CDR3 sequences, roughly 18% of them appearing once. Sequences were obtained from blood, either unsorted or a sorted T cell fraction (not recorded which). These receptors were taken from a human donor who was either an allogeneic HSCT recipient or a stem cell or donor lymphocyte infusion donor (not recorded which). It is not recorded whose cells these are; they may come from a transplant donor.

The CDR3 region is CSARELGTGSYNEQFF. DNA of the CDR3: TGCAGTGCTAGAGAATTGGGGACAGGCTCCTACAATGAGCAGTTCTTC. The gene calls are TRBV20-1 and TRBJ2-1; 8 bases map to TRBD1. Germline assignment: CDR1 DFQATT and CDR2 SNEGSKA (reference sequence). This CDR3 has 16 residues. With V trimmed by 0 bases and J by 0 bases, 4 bases remained unmatched.

In nucleotides, the CDR3 is TGTGCCAGCAGTTCGATCCTGTCCGGGACAGGGGGCATGGATGAGCAGTTCTTC. Its protein is CASSSILSGTGGMDEQFF. The rearrangement uses TRBV27 and TRBJ2-1; 12 nucleotides align to TRBD1. CDR1 MNHEY and CDR2 SMNVEV come from the germline V gene (reference sequence). J gave up 8 bases and V 4 bases, and 15 bases lay outside the gene matches. This CDR3 is built from 18 residues.

The chain has TRBV20-1 and TRBJ2-7, with D unclear. Germline V gene data show CDR1 as DFQATT and CDR2 as SNEGSKA (reference sequence). Trimming left V 0 bases short and J 3 bases short, with 9 bases between. The CDR3 consists of 13 residues. The CDR3 sequence is CSARDRDGYEQYF. The CDR3 DNA reads TGCAGTGCTAGAGACAGAGACGGCTACGAGCAGTACTTC.

The CDR3 DNA sequence: TGCGCCAGCTCTCCCAGCGGGTCGCAAGAGACCCAGTACTTC. Protein sequence: CASSPSGSQETQYF. The gene calls are TRBV10-2 and TRBJ2-5; perhaps TRBD2 as D (6 bases). V gave up 8 bases and J gave up 2 bases, with 15 bases separating them. The CDR3 contains 14 residues. The germline CDR1 and CDR2 sequences are WSHSY and SAAADI.

This clonotype was seen a handful of times. The CDR3 loop is CSARDFGEKNTGELFF. CDR3 DNA sequence: TGCAGTGCTAGAGATTTCGGGGAAAAGAACACCGGGGAGCTGTTTTTT. The V call is TRBV20-1, the J call TRBJ2-2; a weak D match, TRBD2 (5 bases). This CDR3 has 16 residues. Trimming pared 0 bases from V and 1 base from J, leaving 12 bases between. Germline assignment: CDR1 DFQATT and CDR2 SNEGSKA (reference sequence).

There are a few counts of this clonotype. The chain joins TRBV6-5 to TRBJ2-3; 10 nucleotides match TRBD2. Germline V gene lookup returns CDR1 MNHEY and CDR2 SVGAGI. V was clipped by 8 bases and J by 6 bases; unmatched bases: 2. This CDR3 spans 12 amino acids. CDR3 nucleotide sequence: TGTGCCAGCGGACTAGCGGTTGATACGCAGTATTTT. It specifies CASGLAVDTQYF.

V usage is TRBV12-3 or TRBV12-4 and J usage is TRBJ2-7; possibly TRBD2 for D (6 bases). The CDR3 is 15 residues long. Trimming shortened V by 6 bases and J by 2 bases, and 17 bases separated the two germline ends. CDR3 in amino acids: CASSHRGGGTYEQYF. CDR3 DNA sequence: TGTGCCAGCAGCCACCGGGGTGGGGGGACCTACGAGCAGTACTTC.

The chain employs TRBV25-1 and TRBJ2-3, with TRBD2 matching over 11 bases. This CDR3 contains 14 residues. Germline V gene data show CDR1 as MGHDK and CDR2 as SYGVNS. V lost 4 bases to trimming and J lost 6 bases; unmatched junction nucleotides: 3. The CDR3 here is CASSVGTSGDTQYF. In DNA form, the CDR3 reads TGTGCCAGCAGTGTGGGGACTAGCGGCGATACGCAGTATTTT.

This clonotype was found a few times. The V gene is TRBV12-3 or TRBV12-4, the J gene TRBJ1-3; TRBD1 matches at 8 bases. This CDR3 spans 16 amino acids. The trim removed 4 bases at V and 0 bases at J, leaving 5 bases unmatched. The CDR3 protein is CASSWDRPSSGNTIYF. CDR3 sequence (DNA): TGTGCCAGCAGTTGGGACAGGCCCAGCTCTGGAAACACCATATATTTT.

This clonotype appeared a few times. This chain uses TRBV21-1 with TRBJ2-5; TRBD2, the table's D call, lacks a check against the DNA. TRBV21-1 is an annotated pseudogene. This CDR3 region has 14 residues. The CDR3 region is CASSPEGSQETQYF. The CDR3 DNA reads as TGTGCCAGCAGCCCGGAGGGGAGCCAAGAGACCCAGTACTTC.

This clonotype was seen more than once but under ten times. This rearrangement joins TRBV20-1 to TRBJ2-7, with D possibly matching TRBD2 (6 bases). Germline CDR1 is DFQATT and CDR2 is SNEGSKA (reference sequence). CDR3 length: 15 amino acids. V lost 5 bases, J lost 5 bases, and 22 bases lay in between. The chain's CDR3 is CSAPVSRESRNEQYF. Written as DNA, the CDR3 is TGCAGTGCTCCAGTGAGTCGGGAGTCCCGTAACGAGCAGTACTTC.

This clonotype was seen a few times. This chain connects TRBV5-1 to TRBJ2-3; D ambiguous. V was clipped by 2 bases and J by 5 bases, with 12 bases between them. The CDR3 runs 14 residues. Germline CDR1 reads SGHRS; CDR2 reads YFSETQ. CDR3 amino acids: CASSFRRNRDTQYF. CDR3 DNA: TGCGCCAGCAGCTTCAGACGGAATCGAGATACGCAGTATTTT.